Each of the 12 T cell receptor beta chains below was sequenced from the same sample in a study of blood T cells in healthy people across ages. A second PCR, run for roughly 7 to 12 cycles, used a sample-barcoded 5' primer plus a J-beta primer mix. From the 5' RACE reads, TCRdb called clonotypes with MiXCR, one entry per CDR3 protein. The data show about 930,000 distinct CDR3 sequences, about 29% seen once. This sample was also put to use in a study of T cells of mothers and their children.

Sequences were obtained from blood. The receptors derive from a woman aged 40 to 55 in good health.

A few counts support this clonotype. The rearrangement links TRBV6-5 to TRBJ2-7; D gene uncertain. V lost 5 bases and J lost 5, with 13 bases in between. The CDR3 contains 13 residues. The germline gives CDR1 MNHEY, CDR2 SVGAGI. The CDR3 coding sequence is TGTGCCAGCAGTCTTCGGACCAGGCACGAGCAGTACTTC. Protein sequence: CASSLRTRHEQYF.

This clonotype was seen only a few times. This chain connects TRBV7-9 to TRBJ2-3; possibly TRBD1 for D (5 bases). V lost 8 bases, J lost 0 bases, and 9 bases lay in between. The CDR3 has 13 amino acids. Germline CDR1 and CDR2: SEHNR and FQNEAQ (reference sequence). The CDR3: CASADTSTDTQYF. The CDR3 nucleotides are TGTGCCAGCGCGGACACTAGCACAGATACGCAGTATTTT.

This clonotype has only one observation. The J gene is TRBJ1-2, the V gene TRBV20-1; no definite D call. The CDR3 sequence is 15 residues long. CDR1 and CDR2 (germline): DFQATT, SNEGSKA (reference sequence). Trimming pared 1 base from V and 5 bases from J, leaving 17 bases between. In DNA, the CDR3 is TGCAGTGCTAGAGTTTCGGCAGGAGGTCGATATGGCTACACCTTC. This sequence encodes CSARVSAGGRYGYTF.

This clonotype was picked up many times. J is TRBJ1-2 and V is TRBV5-1; D remains unclear. V lost 0 bases and J 3 bases, leaving 6 bases between the germline ends. Germline-derived CDR1 and CDR2 are SGHRS and YFSETQ. The CDR3 runs 13 residues. The CDR3 nucleotides read TGCGCCAGCAGCTTGGATGAATACTATGGCTACACCTTC. This gives the protein CASSLDEYYGYTF.

CDR3 sequence: CASSLYPRGLMNTEAFF. The CDR3 bases are TGTGCCAGCAGTTTATATCCCAGGGGACTTATGAACACTGAAGCTTTCTTT. This chain joins TRBV12-3 or TRBV12-4 and TRBJ1-1, with D perhaps TRBD1 (6 bases). The CDR3 covers 17 residues. Between the trimmed V and J ends, which lost 2 bases and 0 bases, there was a span of 16 bases.

There are a few counts of this clonotype. The chain uses TRBV18 and TRBJ2-5; TRBD1 is a possible D gene (5 bases). The CDR3 loop spans 15 amino acids. V was clipped by 3 bases and J by 5 bases, with 16 bases between them. Per germline, CDR1 KGHSH and CDR2 LQKENI. DNA for the CDR3: TGTGCCAGCTCACCGAAAACCAGGGCCGGGGAGACCCAGTACTTC. Protein product: CASSPKTRAGETQYF.

Note on this clonotype: A much larger clone lies one base from this, so it may be a read error. The V and J genes are TRBV6-6 and TRBJ2-7, with D perhaps matching TRBD1 (5 bases). CDR3 length: 15 amino acids. V lost 7 bases and J lost 0, with 16 bases in between. The germline V gene has CDR1 MNHNY and CDR2 SVGAGI (reference sequence). The CDR3 DNA reads TGTGCCAGCAAGAATGACAGACCGAGCTCCTACGAGCAGTACTTC. Amino acids: CASKNDRPSSYEQYF.

The V gene is TRBV7-8, the J gene TRBJ1-6, with a tentative D call TRBD1 (5 bases). This CDR3 is 15 amino acids long. V was cut by 6 bases and J by 7 bases, with 16 bases left in between. CDR1 SGHVS and CDR2 FQNEAQ come from the germline V gene. CDR3 DNA sequence: TGTGCCAGCAGTGGGGCGAGGACACCCAATTCACCCCTCCACTTT. Protein sequence: CASSGARTPNSPLHF. Full variable domain (missing parts from reference TRBV7-8 and TRBJ1-6): GAGVSQSPRYKVAKRGQDVALRCDPISGHVSLFWYQQALGQGPEFLTYFQNEAQLDKSGLPSDRFFAERPEGSVSTLKIQRTQQEDSAVYLCASSGARTPNSPLHFGNGTRLTVT.

This clonotype was found once. The gene calls are TRBV27 and TRBJ1-3; 10 bases are a match to TRBD1. V lost 6 bases to trimming and J lost 4 bases; unmatched junction nucleotides: 12. CDR1 and CDR2 from the germline V gene are MNHEY and SMNVEV (reference sequence). The CDR3 sequence is 17 residues long. CDR3 DNA: TGTGCCAGCAGAGCGACAGGGGGCCAATCTGGAGGAAACACCATATATTTT. This translates into CASRATGGQSGGNTIYF.

Comment on this clonotype: This may arise from a read error, as a much more abundant clone is one base away. The chain couples TRBV6-5 to TRBJ2-3, with 10 bases that match TRBD2. Germline-derived CDR1 and CDR2 are MNHEY and SVGAGI. This CDR3 contains 15 residues. The CDR3 loop is CVSRTGTSVPDTQYF. As DNA, the CDR3 is TGTGTCAGCAGAACCGGGACTAGCGTTCCAGATACGCAGTATTTT.

This clonotype was seen repeatedly, ten times or more. The chain combines TRBV27 with TRBJ1-2; the D is unclear. Germline values: CDR1 MNHEY, CDR2 SMNVEV (reference sequence). The germline V and J ends were trimmed by 8 bases and 4 bases, with 11 bases remaining between them. This CDR3 region has 12 residues. The CDR3 sequence is CASLLPGYGYTF. CDR3 bases: TGTGCCAGCCTCCTCCCAGGCTATGGCTACACCTTC.

This clonotype came up a few times. Being one base from a much bigger clone, this may be a read error. The CDR3 does not close with the conserved phenylalanine or tryptophan, likely indicating a read error. The V call is TRBV7-3, the J call TRBJ2-5, with D possibly being TRBD1 (6 bases). Trimming shortened V by 3 bases and J by 5 bases, and 13 bases separated the two germline ends. This CDR3 comprises 14 residues. Germline CDR1 reads SGHTA; CDR2 reads FQGTGA. The CDR3 is CASSLARDTETQYL. The CDR3 DNA reads TGTGCCAGCAGCTTGGCACGGGACACCGAGACCCAGTACTTA.